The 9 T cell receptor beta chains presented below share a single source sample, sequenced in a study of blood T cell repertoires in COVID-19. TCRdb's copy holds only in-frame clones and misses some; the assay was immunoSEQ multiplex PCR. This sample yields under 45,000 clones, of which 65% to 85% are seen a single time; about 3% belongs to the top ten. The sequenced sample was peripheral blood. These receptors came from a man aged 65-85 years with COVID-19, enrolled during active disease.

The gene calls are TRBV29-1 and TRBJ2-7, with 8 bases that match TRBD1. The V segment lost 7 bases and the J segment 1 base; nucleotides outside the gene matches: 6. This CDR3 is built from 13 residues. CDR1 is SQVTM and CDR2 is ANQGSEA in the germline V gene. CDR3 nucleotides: TGCAGCGCCGGACAGGGCAATTCCTACGAGCAGTACTTC. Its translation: CSAGQGNSYEQYF.

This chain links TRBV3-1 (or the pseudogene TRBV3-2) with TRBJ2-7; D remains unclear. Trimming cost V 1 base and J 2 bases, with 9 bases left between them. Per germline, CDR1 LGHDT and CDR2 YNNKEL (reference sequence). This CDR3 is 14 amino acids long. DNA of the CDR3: TGTGCCAGCAGCCAAGGAGGAAAGGCCTACGAGCAGTACTTC. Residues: CASSQGGKAYEQYF.

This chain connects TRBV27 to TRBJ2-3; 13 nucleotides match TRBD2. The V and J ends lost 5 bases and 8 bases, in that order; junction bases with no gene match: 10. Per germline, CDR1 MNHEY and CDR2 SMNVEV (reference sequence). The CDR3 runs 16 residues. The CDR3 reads CASSRAGTSGTATQYF. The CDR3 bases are TGTGCCAGCAGTCGAGCCGGGACTAGCGGGACGGCTACGCAGTATTTT.

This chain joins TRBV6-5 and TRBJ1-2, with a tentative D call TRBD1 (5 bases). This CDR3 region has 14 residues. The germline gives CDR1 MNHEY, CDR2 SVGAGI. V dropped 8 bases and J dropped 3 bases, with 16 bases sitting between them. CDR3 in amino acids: CASVSPGLDYGYTF. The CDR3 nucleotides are TGTGCCAGCGTCTCCCCAGGGTTGGACTATGGCTACACCTTC.

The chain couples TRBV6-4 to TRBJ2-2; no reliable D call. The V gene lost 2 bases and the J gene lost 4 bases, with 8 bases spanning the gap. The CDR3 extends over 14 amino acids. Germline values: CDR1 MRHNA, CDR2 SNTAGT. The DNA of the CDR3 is TGTGCCAGCAGTGACCAGTACAGCACCGGGGAGCTGTTTTTT. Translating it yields CASSDQYSTGELFF.

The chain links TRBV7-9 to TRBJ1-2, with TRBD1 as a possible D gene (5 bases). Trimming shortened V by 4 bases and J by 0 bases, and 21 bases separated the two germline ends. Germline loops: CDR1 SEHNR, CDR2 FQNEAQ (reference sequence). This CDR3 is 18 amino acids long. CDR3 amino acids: CASSSWREEGSTNYGYTF. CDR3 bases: TGTGCCAGCAGCTCCTGGAGAGAGGAGGGGTCTACTAACTATGGCTACACCTTC.

The CDR3 loop reads CATKTGNGYTF. The CDR3 nucleotides are TGTGCCACCAAGACAGGTAATGGCTACACCTTC. The V call is TRBV3-1 (or the pseudogene TRBV3-2), the J call TRBJ1-2; weak D call: TRBD1 (6 bases). Trimming shortened V by 10 bases and J by 6 bases, and 12 bases separated the two germline ends. In germline, CDR1 is LGHDT, CDR2 YNNKEL (reference sequence). CDR3 length: 11 amino acids.

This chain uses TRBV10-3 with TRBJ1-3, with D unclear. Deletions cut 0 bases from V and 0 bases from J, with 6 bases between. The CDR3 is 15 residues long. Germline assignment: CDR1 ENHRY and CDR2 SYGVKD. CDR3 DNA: TGTGCCATCAGTGAGTCGGGCACCTCTGGAAACACCATATATTTT. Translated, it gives CAISESGTSGNTIYF.

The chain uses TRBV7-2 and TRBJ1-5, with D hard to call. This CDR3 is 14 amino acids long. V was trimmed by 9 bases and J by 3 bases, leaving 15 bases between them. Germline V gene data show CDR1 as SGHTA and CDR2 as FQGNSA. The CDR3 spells CASKADGDNQPQHF. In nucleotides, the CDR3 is TGTGCCAGTAAAGCGGACGGCGACAATCAGCCCCAGCATTTT.